Below are 28 T cell receptor beta chains sequenced from a single sample in a study of blood T cell repertoires in COVID-19. TCRdb's copy holds only in-frame clones and misses some; the assay was immunoSEQ multiplex PCR. The sample comprises 190,000 or so clones, about 85% of which are singletons, and less than 3% rests with the top ten. The sequenced material came from peripheral blood. Receptors were obtained from a woman aged 25 to 39 with active or convalescent COVID-19.

Regarding this clone: One junction end disagrees with the germline gene, perhaps due to a read error. The chain uses TRBV27 and TRBJ2-2; TRBD1 might be the D (6 bases). CDR1 is MNHEY and CDR2 is SMNVEV in the germline V gene (reference sequence). The CDR3 spans 15 residues. The DNA for the CDR3 is TGTGCCAGCAGTGGGCAGGGGAAGAACGCCGGGGAGCTGTTTTTT. Protein product: CASSGQGKNAGELFF.

The chain joins TRBV28 to TRBJ2-7, with D perhaps TRBD1 (7 bases). Per the germline V gene, CDR1 is MDHEN and CDR2 is SYDVKM. The V and J ends lost 5 bases and 2 bases respectively, with 19 bases between them. The CDR3 covers 16 residues. CDR3 in amino acids: CASSGGTVRDPYEQYF. The CDR3, as DNA: TGTGCCAGCAGTGGGGGGACAGTCCGGGACCCCTACGAGCAGTACTTC.

The table lists this clone with a count of one. The chain is built from TRBV5-5 and TRBJ2-4; 7 bases map to TRBD1. The CDR3 spans 14 residues. V lost 2 bases and J lost 6; bases outside the gene matches: 5. The germline CDR1 and CDR2 sequences are SGHKS and YYEKEE (reference sequence). CDR3 sequence (DNA): TGTGCCAGCAGCTTAGGACAGGCTCGAAACATTCAGTACTTC. Its translation is CASSLGQARNIQYF.

The rearrangement uses TRBV2 and TRBJ1-5; no firm D call. Trimming cost V 4 bases and J 4 bases, with 8 bases left between them. This CDR3 comprises 13 residues. The germline CDR1 and CDR2 sequences are SNHLY and FYNNEI. CDR3 bases: TGTGCCAGCAGTGTACAGCTTAATCAGCCCCAGCATTTT. This translates into CASSVQLNQPQHF.

V and J are TRBV6-5 and TRBJ1-2; possible D gene TRBD1, 6 bases. Germline assignment: CDR1 MNHEY and CDR2 SVGAGI. V lost 2 bases to trimming and J lost 5 bases, with 12 bases between them. CDR3 length equals 14 residues. The CDR3 coding sequence is TGTGCCAGCAGTTACGCCAGGGGTCGGTATGGCTACACCTTC. This gives the protein CASSYARGRYGYTF.

This clone was counted only a few times. V usage is TRBV30 and J usage is TRBJ2-7; no reliable D call. V lost 5 bases to trimming and J lost 5 bases, with 13 bases between them. The CDR3 runs 12 residues. Germline CDR1 is GTSNPN and CDR2 is SVGIG (reference sequence). Written as DNA, the CDR3 is TGTGCCTGGGCGAGGAGTTTCCACGAGCAGTACTTC. It translates to CAWARSFHEQYF.

The chain links TRBV6-1 to TRBJ1-1; tentative D call: TRBD1 (5 bases). Trimming left V 0 bases short and J 3 bases short, with 8 bases between. Germline CDR1 is MNHNS and CDR2 is SASEGT. The CDR3 has 14 amino acids. The CDR3 region has the DNA TGTGCCAGCAGTGAAGCGGCAGGGTACACTGAAGCTTTCTTT. Amino acid sequence: CASSEAAGYTEAFF.

The J gene is TRBJ1-1, the V gene TRBV4-1; maybe TRBD1 (6 bases). V lost 3 bases and J lost 1, with 12 bases in between. This CDR3 is 15 amino acids long. CDR1 and CDR2 (germline): MGHRA, YSYEKL. In nucleotides, the CDR3 is TGCGCCAGCAGCCACGGACAGTCAGAGAACACTGAAGCTTTCTTT. Its protein is CASSHGQSENTEAFF.

V usage is TRBV14 and J usage is TRBJ2-7; D gene ambiguous. The CDR3 extends over 14 amino acids. Germline values: CDR1 SGHDN, CDR2 FVKESK. Trimming pared 0 bases from V and 3 bases from J, leaving 9 bases between. The CDR3 DNA is TGTGCCAGCAGCCAAGAATATCCCTACTACGAGCAGTACTTC. As protein: CASSQEYPYYEQYF.

This chain uses TRBV5-4 with TRBJ1-2; D is perhaps TRBD1 (5 bases). This CDR3 comprises 13 residues. Germline V gives CDR1 SGHNT, CDR2 YYREEE (reference sequence). V was pared by 0 bases and J by 7 bases, with 10 bases between. The CDR3 sequence is CASSLGGALGYTF. The CDR3 region has the DNA TGTGCCAGCAGCTTGGGTGGGGCGCTTGGCTACACCTTC.

By proportion, this clone is medium-sized. V is TRBV27 and J is TRBJ1-1; TRBD1 matches 7 bases. The J segment lost 0 bases and the V segment lost 6 bases, leaving 7 bases of the junction unmatched. The length of the CDR3 is 15 residues. Germline CDR1 reads MNHEY; CDR2 reads SMNVEV (reference sequence). This CDR3 is CASRKGAWMNTEAFF. As DNA, the CDR3 is TGTGCCAGCAGAAAGGGGGCCTGGATGAACACTGAAGCTTTCTTT.

The chain carries TRBV4-1 and TRBJ1-2; D is undetermined. The germline CDR1 and CDR2 sequences are MGHRA and YSYEKL. The CDR3 contains 15 residues. Trimming shortened V by 2 bases and J by 4 bases, and 14 bases separated the two germline ends. CDR3 DNA: TGCGCCAGCAGCCAAAGAGGGCTTTGGGGCTATGGCTACACCTTC. This codes for CASSQRGLWGYGYTF.

The V and J genes are TRBV19 and TRBJ2-2; 15 nucleotides match TRBD2. The CDR3 has 17 residues. Trimming cost V 5 bases and J 4 bases; bases outside gene matches: 5. Looked up from germline, CDR1 is LNHDA and CDR2 is SQIVND (reference sequence). The CDR3 loop is CASSEGLAGGLTGELFF. The CDR3 DNA follows: TGTGCCAGTAGTGAGGGACTAGCGGGAGGACTCACCGGGGAGCTGTTTTTT.

This chain connects TRBV5-6 to TRBJ2-7, with TRBD2 matching over 11 bases. V gave up 2 bases and J gave up 0 bases; unmatched junction bases: 7. This CDR3 region has 17 residues. From germline, CDR1 is SGHDT and CDR2 YYEEEE. CDR3 residues: CASSFLGLAESSYEQYF. The CDR3, as DNA: TGTGCCAGCAGCTTCCTGGGACTAGCGGAAAGCTCCTACGAGCAGTACTTC.

The table lists this clone with a count of one. The chain couples TRBV10-3 to TRBJ2-1, with 11 bases fitting TRBD2. Germline assignment: CDR1 ENHRY and CDR2 SYGVKD. The CDR3 extends over 16 amino acids. Trimming at V came to 4 bases and at J to 4 bases, leaving 6 bases not matched to a gene. The CDR3: CAISGSSGGLYNEQFF. The CDR3, as DNA: TGTGCCATCAGTGGGTCTAGCGGGGGGCTATACAATGAGCAGTTCTTC.

This clone was observed a single time. The gene calls are TRBV28 and TRBJ2-6; D is uncertain. From germline, CDR1 is MDHEN and CDR2 SYDVKM. The CDR3 has 15 residues. V shed 5 bases and J shed 0 bases, with 8 bases lying between them. The CDR3 DNA reads as TGTGCCAGCAGTCCGGAGAGCTCTGGGGCCAACGTCCTGACTTTC. Its translation: CASSPESSGANVLTF.

The chain links TRBV30 to TRBJ1-2; possibly TRBD1 for D (5 bases). Per the germline V gene, CDR1 is GTSNPN and CDR2 is SVGIG (reference sequence). CDR3 size: 13 residues. Between the trimmed V and J ends, which lost 0 bases and 4 bases, there was a span of 9 bases. The CDR3 DNA follows: TGTGCCTGGAGTGTTCAGGGAACCTATGGCTACACCTTC. Translated: CAWSVQGTYGYTF.

This rearrangement joins TRBV6-4 to TRBJ2-1, with 14 bases identical to TRBD2. V gave up 4 bases and J gave up 5 bases; unmatched junction bases: 1. This CDR3 is built from 15 residues. Germline loops: CDR1 MRHNA, CDR2 SNTAGT. In DNA form, the CDR3 reads TGTGCCAGCAGTGCGGGACTAGCGGGAGACAATGAGCAGTTCTTC. The encoded protein is CASSAGLAGDNEQFF.

The V gene is TRBV19, the J gene TRBJ2-2; 8 bases line up with TRBD1. V was pared by 6 bases and J by 0 bases, with 3 bases of the junction left unmatched. The CDR3 covers 15 residues. Looked up from germline, CDR1 is LNHDA and CDR2 is SQIVND (reference sequence). The CDR3, as DNA: TGTGCCAGTAGGAAGACAGGGGCGAACACCGGGGAGCTGTTTTTT. As protein: CASRKTGANTGELFF.

This chain's CDR3 is CASSPRLSPNTGELFF. The CDR3 DNA reads as TGTGCCAGCAGTCCTAGGCTTTCTCCGAACACCGGGGAGCTGTTTTTT. This chain connects TRBV27 to TRBJ2-2; D uncertain. Germline V gene data show CDR1 as MNHEY and CDR2 as SMNVEV (reference sequence). Deletions cut 5 bases from V and 0 bases from J, with 13 bases between. This CDR3 contains 16 residues.

DNA of the CDR3: TGTGCCAGCAGTCTCACCACTTACGAGCAGTACTTC. Translated, it gives CASSLTTYEQYF. The chain couples TRBV28 to TRBJ2-7; D is ambiguous. V lost 5 bases and J 4 bases, leaving 9 bases between the germline ends. This CDR3 contains 12 residues. The V gene's germline CDR1 is MDHEN and CDR2 SYDVKM.

This clone came up once. The rearrangement uses TRBV6-5 and TRBJ2-3, with 8 bases matching TRBD1. Germline V gene sequence: CDR1 MNHEY, CDR2 SVGAGI. The CDR3 loop spans 12 amino acids. Trimming cost V 6 bases and J 4 bases; bases outside gene matches: 0. Written as DNA, the CDR3 is TGTGCCAGCAGACAGGGGGCAGATACGCAGTATTTT. Amino acids: CASRQGADTQYF.

The rearrangement joins TRBV5-1 to TRBJ2-3, with 12 bases that match TRBD1. Germline assignment: CDR1 SGHRS and CDR2 YFSETQ. Trimming cost V 3 bases and J 6 bases; bases outside gene matches: 8. The CDR3 loop spans 16 amino acids. The CDR3 here is CASSWGTGGWSDTQYF. CDR3 bases: TGCGCCAGCAGCTGGGGGACAGGGGGCTGGTCGGATACGCAGTATTTT.

The chain has TRBV5-4 and TRBJ2-5; TRBD2 aligns across 8 bases. The V gene end was trimmed by 2 bases and the J gene end by 5 bases; junction bases not matched to a gene: 8. Germline V gives CDR1 SGHNT, CDR2 YYREEE (reference sequence). The CDR3 spans 15 residues. The CDR3 nucleotides read TGTGCCAGCAGCTTTTCCGGGACTAGGGGGGAGACCCAGTACTTC. Translation gives CASSFSGTRGETQYF.

The chain recombines TRBV6-7 with TRBJ1-5, with TRBD1 identical over 8 bases. TRBV6-7 is an ORF, and what it does is uncertain. V shed 11 bases and J 0 bases; nucleotides not matched to a gene: 12. CDR3 size: 16 residues. In DNA form, the CDR3 reads TGTGCCGCAAGACAGGGGCCCTATTTTAGCAATCAGCCCCAGCATTTT. Protein sequence: CAARQGPYFSNQPQHF.

On this clone itself: Other DNA sequences in the sample encode the same CDR3. The rearrangement links TRBV18 to TRBJ2-5, with 7 nucleotides matching TRBD1. This CDR3 comprises 14 residues. In germline, CDR1 is KGHSH, CDR2 LQKENI. V shed 6 bases, J shed 2 bases, and the junction held 6 bases outside the gene matches. The CDR3 region is CASSPRDSQETQYF. The CDR3 DNA reads as TGTGCCAGCTCTCCCCGGGACAGTCAAGAGACCCAGTACTTC.

CDR3 nucleotide sequence: TGTGCCAGCAGCGTAGGGGGGAGGCAAGAGACCCAGTACTTC. Its protein product is CASSVGGRQETQYF. The gene calls are TRBV9 and TRBJ2-5, with a tentative D call TRBD2 (6 bases). With 0 bases removed from V and 2 bases from J, the gap between germline ends came to 8 bases. The germline V gene has CDR1 SGDLS and CDR2 YYNGEE. CDR3 length equals 14 residues.

The rearrangement links TRBV4-2 to TRBJ1-2, with D unresolved. This CDR3 is 13 amino acids long. From germline, CDR1 is LGHNA and CDR2 YNFKEQ. Deletions cut 4 bases from V and 8 bases from J, with 14 bases between. The CDR3 spells CASSPPERRGYTF. CDR3 coding DNA: TGTGCCAGCAGCCCCCCAGAGCGACGGGGCTACACCTTC.